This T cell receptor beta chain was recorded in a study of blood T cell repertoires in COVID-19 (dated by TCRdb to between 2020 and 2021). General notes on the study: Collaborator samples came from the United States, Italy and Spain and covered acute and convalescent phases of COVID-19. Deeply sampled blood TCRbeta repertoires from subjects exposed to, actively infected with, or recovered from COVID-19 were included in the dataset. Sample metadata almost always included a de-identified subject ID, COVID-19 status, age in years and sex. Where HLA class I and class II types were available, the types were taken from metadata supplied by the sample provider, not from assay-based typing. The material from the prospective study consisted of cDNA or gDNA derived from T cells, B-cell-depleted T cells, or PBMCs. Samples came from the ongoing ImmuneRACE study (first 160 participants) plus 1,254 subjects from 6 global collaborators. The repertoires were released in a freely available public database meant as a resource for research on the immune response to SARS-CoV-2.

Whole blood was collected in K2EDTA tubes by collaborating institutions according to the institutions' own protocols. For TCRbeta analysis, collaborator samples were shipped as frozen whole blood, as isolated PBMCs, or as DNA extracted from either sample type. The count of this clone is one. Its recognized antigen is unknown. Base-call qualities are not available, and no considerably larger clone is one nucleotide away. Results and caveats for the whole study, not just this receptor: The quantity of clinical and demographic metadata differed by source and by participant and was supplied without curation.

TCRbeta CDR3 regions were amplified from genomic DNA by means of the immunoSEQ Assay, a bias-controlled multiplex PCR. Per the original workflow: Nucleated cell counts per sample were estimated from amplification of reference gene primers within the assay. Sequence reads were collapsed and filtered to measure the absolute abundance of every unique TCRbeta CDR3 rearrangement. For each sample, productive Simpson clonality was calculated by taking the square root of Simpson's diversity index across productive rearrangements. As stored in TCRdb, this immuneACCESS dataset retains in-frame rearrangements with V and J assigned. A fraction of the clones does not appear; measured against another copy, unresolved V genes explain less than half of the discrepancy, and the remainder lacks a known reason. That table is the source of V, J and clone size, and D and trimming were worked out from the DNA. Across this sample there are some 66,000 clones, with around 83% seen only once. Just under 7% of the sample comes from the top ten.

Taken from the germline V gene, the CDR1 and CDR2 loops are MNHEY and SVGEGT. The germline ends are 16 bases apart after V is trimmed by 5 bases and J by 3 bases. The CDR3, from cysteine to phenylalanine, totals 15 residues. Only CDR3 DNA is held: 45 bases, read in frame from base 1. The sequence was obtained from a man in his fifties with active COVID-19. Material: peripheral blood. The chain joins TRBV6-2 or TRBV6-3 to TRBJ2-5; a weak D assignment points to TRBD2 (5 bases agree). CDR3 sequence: CASSRRTLTKETQYF. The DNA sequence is TGTGCCAGCAGTCGCCGGACTTTAACGAAAGAGACCCAGTACTTC.